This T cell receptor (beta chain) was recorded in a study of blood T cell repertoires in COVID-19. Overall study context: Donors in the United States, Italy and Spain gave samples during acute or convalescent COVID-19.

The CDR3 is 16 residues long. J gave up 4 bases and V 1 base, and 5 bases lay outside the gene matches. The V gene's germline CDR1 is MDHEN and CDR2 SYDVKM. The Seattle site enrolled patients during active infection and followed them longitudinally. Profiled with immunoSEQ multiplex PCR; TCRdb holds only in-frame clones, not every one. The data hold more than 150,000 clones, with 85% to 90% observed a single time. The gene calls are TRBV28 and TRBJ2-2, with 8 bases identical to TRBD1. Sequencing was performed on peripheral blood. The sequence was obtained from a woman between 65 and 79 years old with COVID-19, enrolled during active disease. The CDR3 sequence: CASSLFGTGVTGELFF. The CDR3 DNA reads TGTGCCAGCAGTTTATTTGGGACAGGAGTCACCGGGGAGCTGTTTTTT.